These 10 T cell receptor beta chains were sequenced from one sample in a study of T cells in localized non-small cell lung cancer. This table comes from immunoSEQ multiplex PCR, and its TCRdb copy is limited to in-frame clones, with some not included. The sample lists 2,000 to 2,500 clones; under 45% were seen once. Source: lung tumor tissue, taken before any cancer treatment. The receptors come from a female donor older than 55 with stage I lung adenocarcinoma.

V gene TRBV28 combines with J gene TRBJ1-1, with TRBD1 as a possible D gene (5 bases). Between the trimmed V and J ends, which lost 3 bases and 10 bases, there was a span of 12 bases. The CDR3 runs 12 residues. Germline V gives CDR1 MDHEN, CDR2 SYDVKM. CDR3 in amino acids: CASSFPVGGAFF. The CDR3 DNA is TGTGCCAGCAGTTTCCCCGTGGGGGGAGCTTTCTTT. The full variable domain, with the rest looked up from reference TRBV28 and TRBJ1-1, is DVKVTQSSRYLVKRTGEKVFLECVQDMDHENMFWYRQDPGLGLRLIYFSYDVKMKEKGDIPEGYSVSREKKERFSLILESASTNQTSMYLCASSFPVGGAFFGQGTRLTVV.

This clone has just a few counts. The gene calls are TRBV5-1 and TRBJ2-7; D ambiguous. CDR1 and CDR2 (germline): SGHRS, YFSETQ. This CDR3 comprises 14 residues. Trimming took 0 bases from V and 0 from J, leaving 7 bases between them. CDR3 in DNA: TGCGCCAGCAGCTTGGGGCCGAACTCCTACGAGCAGTACTTC. It translates to CASSLGPNSYEQYF. The full variable domain, rest sourced from reference TRBV5-1 and TRBJ2-7, is KAGVTQTPRYLIKTRGQQVTLSCSPISGHRSVSWYQQTPGQGLQFLFEYFSETQRNKGNFPGRFSGRQFSNSRSEMNVSTLELGDSALYLCASSLGPNSYEQYFGPGTRLTVT.

This clone has just a few counts. The gene calls are TRBV9 and TRBJ2-2, with TRBD2 identical over 9 bases. V lost 1 base and J lost 3; bases outside the gene matches: 10. CDR1 and CDR2 (germline): SGDLS, YYNGEE. This CDR3 spans 18 amino acids. The DNA of the CDR3 is TGTGCCAGCAGCGTAAAGCGGGAGGTGACGATTGACACCGGGGAGCTGTTTTTT. Its protein is CASSVKREVTIDTGELFF.

The chain joins TRBV30 to TRBJ1-5; perhaps TRBD1 as D (5 bases). Trimming cost V 0 bases and J 4 bases, with 10 bases left between them. The germline V gene has CDR1 GTSNPN and CDR2 SVGIG (reference sequence). This CDR3 contains 14 residues. CDR3 sequence: CAWSVWDGNQPQHF. The DNA for the CDR3 is TGTGCCTGGAGTGTTTGGGACGGAAATCAGCCCCAGCATTTT. Filled out from reference TRBV30 and TRBJ1-5, the complete variable domain reads SQTIHQWPATLVQPVGSPLSLECTVEGTSNPNLYWYRQAAGRGLQLLFYSVGIGQISSEVPQNLSASRPQDRQFILSSKKLLLSDSGFYLCAWSVWDGNQPQHFGDGTRLSIL.

The chain employs TRBV28 and TRBJ1-5; D remains ambiguous. In germline, CDR1 is MDHEN, CDR2 SYDVKM. The CDR3 consists of 14 residues. V gave up 10 bases and J gave up 2 bases, with 15 bases separating them. The CDR3, as DNA: TGTGCCATCCGGCTCGCGGACCGCAATCAGCCCCAGCATTTT. Translation gives CAIRLADRNQPQHF.

This clone is deemed medium-sized. The rearrangement joins TRBV11-3 to TRBJ2-7; D remains ambiguous. Germline V gene sequence: CDR1 SGHNT, CDR2 YENEEA. V was trimmed by 0 bases and J by 3 bases, leaving 12 bases between them. The CDR3 has 15 residues. The CDR3 DNA is TGTGCCAGCAGCTTAGATCTTATAGGCAGCTACGAGCAGTACTTC. Translated, it gives CASSLDLIGSYEQYF.

In this sample, this clone turned up a few times. V usage is TRBV2 and J usage is TRBJ1-3; TRBD1 might be the D (6 bases). The V end lost 6 bases, the J end lost 3 bases, and 18 bases lay between the germline ends. This CDR3 contains 16 residues. Germline CDR1 is SNHLY and CDR2 is FYNNEI. The CDR3 here is CASREDSSSGGNTIYF. The CDR3 bases are TGTGCCAGCAGGGAGGACAGCTCCTCAGGTGGAAACACCATATATTTT. Full variable domain (rest looked up from reference TRBV2 and TRBJ1-3): EPEVTQTPSHQVTQMGQEVILRCVPISNHLYFYWYRQILGQKVEFLVSFYNNEISEKSEIFDDQFSVERPDGSNFTLKIRSTKLEDSAMYFCASREDSSSGGNTIYFGEGSWLTVV.

The chain combines TRBV14 with TRBJ1-1; D possibly corresponds to TRBD1 (6 bases). Deletions cut 1 base from V and 4 bases from J, with 10 bases between. Germline V gives CDR1 SGHDN, CDR2 FVKESK. The CDR3 runs 14 residues. DNA for the CDR3: TGTGCCAGCAGCCAAGTGGGGGCGGGCACTGAAGCTTTCTTT. Translating gives CASSQVGAGTEAFF.

This clone is classed as medium-sized. DNA for the CDR3: TGTGCCAGCAGTCCACCCCGACTAGCGGGAAATAATAATGAGCAGTTCTTC. Translation: CASSPPRLAGNNNEQFF. The gene calls are TRBV6-8 and TRBJ2-1, with 11 bases fitting TRBD2. This CDR3 has 17 residues. With 5 bases clipped from V and 7 bases from J, the junction kept 13 bases outside the gene matches. The germline V gene has CDR1 MNHGY and CDR2 SAAAGT.

The chain combines TRBV7-6 with TRBJ2-2, with D possibly being TRBD1 (6 bases). Germline values: CDR1 SGHVS, CDR2 FNYEAQ. This CDR3 comprises 16 residues. V lost 4 bases, J lost 2 bases, and 14 bases lay in between. As DNA, the CDR3 is TGTGCCAGCAGCTCCCTTAGGACAGCCAACACCGGGGAGCTGTTTTTT. It encodes CASSSLRTANTGELFF.